This T cell receptor (beta chain) was profiled in a study of CD8 T cells in ankylosing spondylitis. Findings of the study overall: Disease-associated clones were reportedly significantly overrepresented in matched ankylosing spondylitis synovial fluid. Disease-linked clones bore a CD8+ phenotype and were relatively rare in peripheral blood. Earlier literature documents some of the motif variants in reactive arthritis synovial fluid and blood. A TCR beta motif made of several highly homologous variants seemed typical of ankylosing spondylitis blood.

It was by quantitative 5'-RACE with molecular barcodes that TCR beta libraries were made. In TCRdb, the 5' RACE reads were re-called with MiXCR into one record per CDR3 protein. The table includes about 220,000 distinct CDR3 sequences, about 6.7% detected once. CDR1 is LGHNA, CDR2 YSLEER, per germline. Trimming removed 2 bases from V and 5 bases from J; junction bases left unmatched: 7. CDR3 size: 15 residues. This clonotype showed up many times. What it binds is not known. The chain carries TRBV4-3 and TRBJ2-7, with 9 bases fitting TRBD2. The receptor was derived from a male donor with ankylosing spondylitis. The material sequenced was blood, either unsorted or a sorted T cell fraction (not recorded which). The CDR3 DNA sequence: TGCGCCAGCAGCCAACGTGCGGGAGGGAGGGACGAGCAGTACTTC. It specifies CASSQRAGGRDEQYF.